Listed here is a single TCR beta chain. A second PCR, run for roughly 7 to 12 cycles, used a sample-barcoded 5' primer plus a J-beta primer mix. TCRdb re-derived calls from the 5' RACE reads in MiXCR, one entry per CDR3 protein. In the table there are under 950,000 distinct CDR3 sequences, roughly 20% of which are singletons. This CDR3 is 18 amino acids long. The ends were cut back, 3 bases at V and 0 bases at J, with 17 bases in the middle. Germline V gives CDR1 LGHDT, CDR2 YNNKEL (reference sequence). This entry is derived from a study of blood T cells in healthy people across ages. The chain couples TRBV3-1 to TRBJ1-4; TRBD1 is a possible D gene (5 bases). The sample comprised blood. The sequence was collected from a man aged 70 or older in good health. Written as DNA, the CDR3 is TGTGCCAGCAGCCACGGGTGGGGGTGGAAGGCAACTAATGAAAAACTGTTTTTT. Protein: CASSHGWGWKATNEKLFF.